There are a few counts of the clone carrying this T cell receptor (beta chain). The germline V gene encodes CDR1 SGHNT and CDR2 YYREEE (reference sequence). This CDR3 region has 15 residues. V was trimmed by 4 bases and J by 0 bases, leaving 11 bases between them. Repertoires were generated with immunoSEQ multiplex PCR, while TCRdb's copy carries only in-frame clones and drops some. The sample records more than 550,000 clones, more than 75% being singletons. This entry belongs to a study of shared T cell receptors in the human thymus. This same sample was also taken into another study, of human thymus T cells.

The origin of this receptor is a boy less than two years old with a congenital heart defect. The chain employs TRBV5-4 and TRBJ1-3; TRBD1 is a possible D gene (6 bases). Sequencing used thymocytes. This chain's CDR3 is CASSMDSSSGNTIYF. As DNA, the CDR3 is TGTGCCAGCAGCATGGACAGTAGCTCTGGAAACACCATATATTTT.